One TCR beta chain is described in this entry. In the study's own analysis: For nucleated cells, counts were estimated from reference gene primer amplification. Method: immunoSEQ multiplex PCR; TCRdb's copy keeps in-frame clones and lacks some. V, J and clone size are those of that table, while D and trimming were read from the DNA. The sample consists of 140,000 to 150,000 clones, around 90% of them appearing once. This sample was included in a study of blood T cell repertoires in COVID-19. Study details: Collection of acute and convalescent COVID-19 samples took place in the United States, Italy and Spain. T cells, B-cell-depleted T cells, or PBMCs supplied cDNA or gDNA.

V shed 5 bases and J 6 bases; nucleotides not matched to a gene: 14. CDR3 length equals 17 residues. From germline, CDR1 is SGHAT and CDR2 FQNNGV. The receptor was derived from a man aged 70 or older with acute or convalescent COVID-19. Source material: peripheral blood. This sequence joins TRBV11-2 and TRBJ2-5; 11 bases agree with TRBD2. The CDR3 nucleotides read TGTGCCAGCAGCCCGCCATTTCTGGCTAGCGGGGGGAAGACCCAGTACTTC. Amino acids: CASSPPFLASGGKTQYF.